Listed here are 13 T cell receptor beta chains from one sample, sequenced in a study of CD8+ T cells in alopecia areata (dated by TCRdb to 2016 to 2018). What the treatment or condition label conveys for this sample: oral pan-JAK inhibitor, 5-10 mg twice daily. Libraries were made using the immunoSEQ multiplex PCR assay. For TCR sequencing, RNA was extracted from every sample and reverse transcribed into cDNA to serve as template. TCRdb limited this immuneACCESS table to in-frame rearrangements with V and J called. A share of clones is missing; checked studies link under half to unresolved V genes, and the rest is unexplained. A total of under 130,000 clones appear in this sample, 85% to 90% of them only once. The leading ten clones occupy over 8.5% of the sample. This specimen consisted of CD8+ T cells sorted from blood, obtained between weeks 30 and 35, from a patient treated with tofacitinib. All receptors come from a human donor with alopecia areata.

This clone was seen a handful of times. The chain recombines TRBV4-1 with TRBJ2-4; D is possibly TRBD2 (7 bases). Looked up from germline, CDR1 is MGHRA and CDR2 is YSYEKL. The CDR3 covers 15 residues. Between the trimmed V and J ends, which lost 3 bases and 1 base, there was a span of 10 bases. The CDR3 reads CASSQRGGAKNIQYF. DNA for the CDR3: TGCGCCAGCAGCCAGAGGGGGGGTGCCAAAAACATTCAGTACTTC.

The chain couples TRBV19 to TRBJ2-1; TRBD2 agrees at 7 bases. The CDR3 is made up of 15 amino acids. Per the germline V gene, CDR1 is LNHDA and CDR2 is SQIVND (reference sequence). The V and J ends lost 8 bases and 4 bases, in that order; junction bases with no gene match: 11. The DNA of the CDR3 is TGTGCCAGTTCCCCTCGGGAGGTGGAATACAATGAGCAGTTCTTC. This encodes CASSPREVEYNEQFF.

As DNA, the CDR3 is TGTGCCAGCACAAACTCCTACGAGCAGTACTTC. Protein: CASTNSYEQYF. The chain has TRBV27 and TRBJ2-7, with unresolved D. Germline V gene sequence: CDR1 MNHEY, CDR2 SMNVEV (reference sequence). The CDR3 has 11 amino acids. The ends were cut back, 7 bases at V and 0 bases at J, with 4 bases in the middle.

The rearrangement joins TRBV27 to TRBJ2-2; D possibly corresponds to TRBD1 (5 bases). Looked up from germline, CDR1 is MNHEY and CDR2 is SMNVEV (reference sequence). The V end was cut by 5 bases, the J end by 4 bases, with 8 bases between. The CDR3 covers 13 residues. CDR3 bases: TGTGCCAGCAGTCAGGGCTCCACCGGGGAGCTGTTTTTT. Translated: CASSQGSTGELFF.

The rearrangement links TRBV7-8 to TRBJ1-1; perhaps TRBD1 as D (5 bases). V was cut by 3 bases and J by 5 bases, with 10 bases left in between. The germline V gene has CDR1 SGHVS and CDR2 FQNEAQ. This CDR3 region has 13 residues. The CDR3 protein is CASSFWGRTEAFF. The CDR3 DNA is TGTGCCAGCAGCTTTTGGGGGAGAACTGAAGCTTTCTTT.

The chain combines TRBV5-4 with TRBJ2-7; no reliable D call. The CDR3 is made up of 15 amino acids. V dropped 2 bases and J dropped 0 bases, with 12 bases sitting between them. Germline-derived CDR1 and CDR2 are SGHNT and YYREEE (reference sequence). CDR3 residues: CASSLWNRISYEQYF. Written as DNA, the CDR3 is TGTGCCAGCAGCTTATGGAACCGGATCTCCTACGAGCAGTACTTC.

A single count supports this clone. The V call is TRBV6-5, the J call TRBJ1-2; possible D gene TRBD1, 5 bases. Germline V lookup: CDR1 MNHEY, CDR2 SVGAGI. Trimming removed 3 bases from V and 4 bases from J, with 18 bases in between. This CDR3 contains 16 residues. Here the CDR3 DNA reads TGTGCCAGCAGTTATTTCAAAGGGGCACGGTTCTATGGCTACACCTTC. Translated: CASSYFKGARFYGYTF.

This chain links TRBV27 with TRBJ2-2; tentatively, D is TRBD1 (6 bases). The germline V gene encodes CDR1 MNHEY and CDR2 SMNVEV (reference sequence). The CDR3 has 13 residues. V lost 5 bases, J lost 7 bases, and 11 bases lay in between. CDR3: CASSTGYDGELFF. CDR3 in DNA: TGTGCCAGCAGTACAGGGTATGACGGGGAGCTGTTTTTT.

The genes are TRBV7-2 and TRBJ2-7; TRBD1 is a possible D gene (6 bases). Germline CDR1 is SGHTA and CDR2 is FQGNSA. Trimming shortened V by 5 bases and J by 3 bases, and 14 bases separated the two germline ends. This CDR3 region has 14 residues. The CDR3 loop reads CASSLGGGGYEQYF. In nucleotides, the CDR3 is TGTGCCAGCAGCCTAGGTGGGGGCGGCTACGAGCAGTACTTC.

CDR3 nucleotide sequence: TGTGCCTGGAGGGAGGACGGCCGAAATTCACCCCTCCACTTT. It yields the protein CAWREDGRNSPLHF. V is TRBV30 and J is TRBJ1-6; D gene ambiguous. V dropped 3 bases and J dropped 7 bases, with 13 bases sitting between them. The CDR3 extends over 14 amino acids. The germline V gene encodes CDR1 GTSNPN and CDR2 SVGIG (reference sequence).

The rearrangement joins TRBV4-1 to TRBJ2-5, with D possibly being TRBD1 (5 bases). The CDR3 loop spans 16 amino acids. Trimming shortened V by 0 bases and J by 3 bases, and 14 bases separated the two germline ends. Germline V lookup: CDR1 MGHRA, CDR2 YSYEKL. The CDR3 loop reads CASSQDWSRAKETQYF. For the CDR3, the DNA is TGCGCCAGCAGCCAAGATTGGTCCAGGGCGAAAGAGACCCAGTACTTC.

For the CDR3, the DNA is TGTGCCAGCAGCTGGATGGACGAGCAGTACTTC. This codes for CASSWMDEQYF. The rearrangement uses TRBV7-8 and TRBJ2-7; D gene ambiguous. This CDR3 has 11 residues. V was trimmed by 4 bases and J by 5 bases, leaving 6 bases between them. Germline V gives CDR1 SGHVS, CDR2 FQNEAQ.

This chain links TRBV29-1 with TRBJ2-7; 10 bases map to TRBD1. Germline assignment: CDR1 SQVTM and CDR2 ANQGSEA. V shed 6 bases, J shed 2 bases, and the junction held 7 bases outside the gene matches. This CDR3 spans 14 amino acids. The DNA for the CDR3 is TGCAGCGTACTGACAGGGGGCGGAACCTACGAGCAGTACTTC. Translation gives CSVLTGGGTYEQYF.